These 21 T cell receptor beta chains came from one sample sequenced in a study of cytomegalovirus exposure and HLA in healthy donors. The PCR ran on 60 Vbeta and 13 Jbeta primers. TCRdb's copy holds only in-frame clones and misses some; the assay was immunoSEQ multiplex PCR. The sample has a few hundred thousand clones; more than 80% are singletons. Sequencing used PBMCs. These TCRs come from a man aged 25 to 40 in good health and CMV-seronegative.

The chain couples TRBV5-1 to TRBJ1-1; 8 bases fit TRBD1. Germline V gene lookup returns CDR1 SGHRS and CDR2 YFSETQ. This CDR3 has 15 amino acids. The junction had 5 bases not matched to a gene; V was cut back by 4 bases and J by 0 bases. The CDR3 is CASSITGGMNTEAFF. For the CDR3, the DNA is TGCGCCAGCAGCATTACAGGGGGAATGAACACTGAAGCTTTCTTT. The variable domain in full, with the rest retrieved from reference TRBV5-1 and TRBJ1-1, is KAGVTQTPRYLIKTRGQQVTLSCSPISGHRSVSWYQQTPGQGLQFLFEYFSETQRNKGNFPGRFSGRQFSNSRSEMNVSTLELGDSALYLCASSITGGMNTEAFFGQGTRLTVV.

The V call is TRBV2, the J call TRBJ2-7; perhaps TRBD2 as D (5 bases). CDR1 is SNHLY, CDR2 FYNNEI, per germline. Trimming pared 2 bases from V and 2 bases from J, leaving 10 bases between. This CDR3 spans 14 amino acids. The CDR3 sequence: CASSERRPAYEQYF. CDR3 nucleotide sequence: TGTGCCAGCAGTGAAAGGAGGCCAGCCTACGAGCAGTACTTC.

Here the CDR3 DNA reads TGTGCCAGCAGCCTATGGGCGCCCGGGGAGCTGTTTTTT. It codes for CASSLWAPGELFF. V is TRBV7-9 and J is TRBJ2-2; D remains unclear. The germline V gene encodes CDR1 SEHNR and CDR2 FQNEAQ (reference sequence). This CDR3 contains 13 residues. Between the trimmed V and J ends, which lost 5 bases and 6 bases, there was a span of 10 bases.

The rearrangement uses TRBV6-6 and TRBJ1-2; D might be TRBD1 (6 bases). With 3 bases removed from V and 1 base from J, the gap between germline ends came to 15 bases. The V gene's germline CDR1 is MNHNY and CDR2 SVGAGI (reference sequence). The CDR3 covers 16 residues. The DNA of the CDR3 is TGTGCCAGCAGTTATGGTCGTCTGGACAGTAACTATGGCTACACCTTC. Protein: CASSYGRLDSNYGYTF.

DNA for the CDR3: TGTGCCAGTAGTATAGGACAGGGACAAGAGACCCAGTACTTC. The encoded protein is CASSIGQGQETQYF. J is TRBJ2-5 and V is TRBV19; TRBD1 matches at 7 bases. Germline lookup yields CDR1 LNHDA and CDR2 SQIVND (reference sequence). V lost 1 base and J lost 2; bases outside the gene matches: 1. The CDR3 runs 14 residues.

The rearrangement links TRBV14 to TRBJ1-2; unclear D gene. CDR3 length: 16 amino acids. CDR1 is SGHDN and CDR2 is FVKESK in the germline V gene. V was trimmed by 3 bases and J by 1 base, leaving 15 bases between them. The CDR3 coding sequence is TGTGCCAGCAGCCAGACAAGTGGCGTTCTTAACTATGGCTACACCTTC. Its translation is CASSQTSGVLNYGYTF.

The chain combines TRBV5-6 with TRBJ1-2; unclear D gene. The CDR3 has 15 amino acids. Germline V CDR1 and CDR2: SGHDT, YYEEEE. V shed 1 base and J shed 4 bases, with 14 bases lying between them. As DNA, the CDR3 is TGTGCCAGCAGCTTGCGGGAGGAGAATTTCTATGGCTACACCTTC. As protein: CASSLREENFYGYTF. Full variable domain (outside the CDR3, taken from reference TRBV5-6 and TRBJ1-2): DAGVTQSPTHLIKTRGQQVTLRCSPKSGHDTVSWYQQALGQGPQFIFQYYEEEERQRGNFPDRFSGHQFPNYSSELNVNALLLGDSALYLCASSLREENFYGYTFGSGTRLTVV.

The chain carries TRBV7-2 and TRBJ2-1; 11 nucleotides line up with TRBD2. The germline CDR1 and CDR2 sequences are SGHTA and FQGNSA. V trimming: 3 bases; J trimming: 9 bases; junction bases outside the gene matches: 10. The CDR3 loop spans 16 amino acids. The chain's CDR3 is CASSFLLAGDRSEQFF. Written as DNA, the CDR3 is TGTGCCAGCAGCTTCTTACTAGCGGGGGACAGGAGTGAGCAGTTCTTC.

Only a few counts were recorded for this clone. The chain carries TRBV20-1 and TRBJ1-2; D is possibly TRBD1 (6 bases). The CDR3 has 10 amino acids. In germline, CDR1 is DFQATT, CDR2 SNEGSKA (reference sequence). With 4 bases removed from V and 8 bases from J, the gap between germline ends came to 8 bases. The DNA for the CDR3 is TGCAGTGCTACGGGGGGCGGCTACACCTTC. Residues: CSATGGGYTF.

CDR3 sequence reads: CASSSSGGAHEQFF. The CDR3 nucleotides read TGTGCCAGTAGCTCTAGCGGGGGGGCCCATGAGCAGTTCTTC. The gene calls are TRBV19 and TRBJ2-1; 12 nucleotides agree with TRBD2. This CDR3 comprises 14 residues. Germline assignment: CDR1 LNHDA and CDR2 SQIVND (reference sequence). The junction had 5 bases not matched to a gene; V was cut back by 6 bases and J by 8 bases.

This clone was picked up one time. Here the CDR3 reads CASSIGTSGGNTGELFF. CDR3 coding DNA: TGTGCCAGTAGTATAGGGACTAGCGGGGGGAACACCGGGGAGCTGTTTTTT. This chain links TRBV19 with TRBJ2-2, with 13 bases that match TRBD2. The CDR3 covers 17 residues. The ends lost 1 base at V and 1 base at J; junction bases unmatched: 0. CDR1 and CDR2 (germline): LNHDA, SQIVND (reference sequence). Together with reference TRBV19 and TRBJ2-2, the CDR3 gives the full variable domain: DGGITQSPKYLFRKEGQNVTLSCEQNLNHDAMYWYRQDPGQGLRLIYYSQIVNDFQKGDIAEGYSVSREKKESFPLTVTSAQKNPTAFYLCASSIGTSGGNTGELFFGEGSRLTVL.

J is TRBJ1-1 and V is TRBV6-1; 7 bases are a match to TRBD1. Per germline, CDR1 MNHNS and CDR2 SASEGT. The CDR3 runs 17 residues. V lost 4 bases and J lost 2; bases outside the gene matches: 13. CDR3 in amino acids: CASSGYRGGKINTEAFF. CDR3 in DNA: TGTGCCAGCAGTGGGTACAGGGGAGGCAAGATTAACACTGAAGCTTTCTTT.

In its sample, this clone was seen once. V usage is TRBV7-2 and J usage is TRBJ1-2; no clear D. Looked up from germline, CDR1 is SGHTA and CDR2 is FQGNSA. The CDR3 length is 12 residues. V lost 1 base and J 5 bases, leaving 5 bases between the germline ends. CDR3 sequence (DNA): TGTGCCAGCAGCTTAGGCCAGTATGGCTACACCTTC. Translation gives CASSLGQYGYTF. The whole variable domain, remainder taken from reference TRBV7-2 and TRBJ1-2, is GAGVSQSPSNKVTEKGKDVELRCDPISGHTALYWYRQSLGQGLEFLIYFQGNSAPDKSGLPSDRFSAERTGGSVSTLTIQRTQQEDSAVYLCASSLGQYGYTFGSGTRLTVV.

CDR3 nucleotides: TGTGCCAGTAGTATCGATGCAGGACAAGGGTCCTACGAGCAGTACTTC. Translating it yields CASSIDAGQGSYEQYF. The chain joins TRBV19 to TRBJ2-7, with TRBD1 as a possible D gene (5 bases). CDR3 size: 16 residues. Germline V gives CDR1 LNHDA, CDR2 SQIVND (reference sequence). Trimming left V 3 bases short and J 1 base short, with 16 bases between.

The chain combines TRBV7-9 with TRBJ2-3; possibly TRBD1 for D (5 bases). The CDR3 is made up of 17 amino acids. In germline, CDR1 is SEHNR, CDR2 FQNEAQ (reference sequence). Deletions cut 5 bases from V and 0 bases from J, with 18 bases between. CDR3 sequence: CASSRRGSADSTDTQYF. For the CDR3, the DNA is TGTGCCAGCAGCCGTAGGGGATCGGCGGATAGCACAGATACGCAGTATTTT.

The chain joins TRBV7-3 to TRBJ1-6; possibly TRBD1 for D (5 bases). This CDR3 region has 14 residues. V lost 5 bases, J lost 10 bases, and 15 bases lay in between. In germline, CDR1 is SGHTA, CDR2 FQGTGA. Here the CDR3 reads CASSAEGIGSPLHF. DNA of the CDR3: TGTGCCAGCAGCGCGGAGGGGATAGGGTCACCCCTCCACTTT.

The rearrangement links TRBV2 to TRBJ1-2, with D possibly being TRBD1 (6 bases). V lost 5 bases to trimming and J lost 0 bases, with 16 bases between them. The CDR3 is made up of 16 amino acids. Germline V gene lookup returns CDR1 SNHLY and CDR2 FYNNEI. CDR3 in amino acids: CASSLAGVEANYGYTF. Here the CDR3 DNA reads TGTGCCAGCAGTTTGGCAGGGGTTGAAGCTAACTATGGCTACACCTTC. Full variable domain (outside the CDR3, taken from reference TRBV2 and TRBJ1-2): EPEVTQTPSHQVTQMGQEVILRCVPISNHLYFYWYRQILGQKVEFLVSFYNNEISEKSEIFDDQFSVERPDGSNFTLKIRSTKLEDSAMYFCASSLAGVEANYGYTFGSGTRLTVV.

This chain connects TRBV5-8 to TRBJ2-7; the D is unclear. V was clipped by 6 bases and J by 3 bases, with 7 bases between them. This CDR3 is built from 11 residues. The germline CDR1 and CDR2 sequences are SGHTS and YDEGEE. DNA for the CDR3: TGTGCCAGCACCCGGTTCTACGAGCAGTACTTC. This gives the protein CASTRFYEQYF.

This clone was seen a few times. V gene TRBV19 combines with J gene TRBJ2-7; 9 nucleotides align to TRBD1. The V and J ends lost 5 bases and 3 bases, in that order; junction bases with no gene match: 8. Germline V CDR1 and CDR2: LNHDA, SQIVND (reference sequence). CDR3 length equals 15 residues. CDR3 DNA: TGTGCCAGTAGTCGAGGACAGGGGCGGAACTACGAGCAGTACTTC. Translated, it gives CASSRGQGRNYEQYF. The full variable domain, completed using reference TRBV19 and TRBJ2-7, is DGGITQSPKYLFRKEGQNVTLSCEQNLNHDAMYWYRQDPGQGLRLIYYSQIVNDFQKGDIAEGYSVSREKKESFPLTVTSAQKNPTAFYLCASSRGQGRNYEQYFGPGTRLTVT.

This chain links TRBV28 with TRBJ2-3, with TRBD2 matching 7 bases. The V segment lost 4 bases and the J segment 2 bases; nucleotides outside the gene matches: 9. CDR1 MDHEN and CDR2 SYDVKM come from the germline V gene. The CDR3 covers 16 residues. The CDR3 here is CASSSRLALFTDTQYF. CDR3 DNA: TGTGCCAGCAGTTCCAGACTAGCTCTATTCACAGATACGCAGTATTTT. The full variable domain, rest sourced from reference TRBV28 and TRBJ2-3, is DVKVTQSSRYLVKRTGEKVFLECVQDMDHENMFWYRQDPGLGLRLIYFSYDVKMKEKGDIPEGYSVSREKKERFSLILESASTNQTSMYLCASSSRLALFTDTQYFGPGTRLTVL.

This sequence joins TRBV6-1 and TRBJ1-2, with 8 bases lining up with TRBD1. The CDR3 extends over 14 amino acids. Germline CDR1 MNHNS, CDR2 SASEGT. Trimming removed 4 bases from V and 5 bases from J; junction bases left unmatched: 6. DNA for the CDR3: TGTGCCAGCAGTGTGTCCGGGACAGGTTATGGCTACACCTTC. Translating gives CASSVSGTGYGYTF.